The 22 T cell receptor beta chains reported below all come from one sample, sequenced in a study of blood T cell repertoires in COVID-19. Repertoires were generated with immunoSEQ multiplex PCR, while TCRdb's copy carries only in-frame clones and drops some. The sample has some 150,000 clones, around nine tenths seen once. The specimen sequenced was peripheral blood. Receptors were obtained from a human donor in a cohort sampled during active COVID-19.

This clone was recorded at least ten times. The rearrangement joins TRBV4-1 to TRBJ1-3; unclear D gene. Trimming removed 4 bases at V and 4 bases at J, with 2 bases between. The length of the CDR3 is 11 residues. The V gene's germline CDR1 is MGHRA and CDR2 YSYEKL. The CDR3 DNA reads TGCGCCAGCAGCCTAGGAAACACCATATATTTT. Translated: CASSLGNTIYF.

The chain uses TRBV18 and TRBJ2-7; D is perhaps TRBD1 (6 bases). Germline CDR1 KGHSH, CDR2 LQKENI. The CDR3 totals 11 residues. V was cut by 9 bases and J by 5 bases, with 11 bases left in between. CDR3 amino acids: CASSTGNEQYF. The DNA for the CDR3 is TGTGCCAGTTCCACAGGGAACGAGCAGTACTTC.

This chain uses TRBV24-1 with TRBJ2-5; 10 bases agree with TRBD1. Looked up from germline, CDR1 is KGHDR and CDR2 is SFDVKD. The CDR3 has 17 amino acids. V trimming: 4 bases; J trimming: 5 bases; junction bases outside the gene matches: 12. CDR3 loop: CATSDPQGDRGYETQYF. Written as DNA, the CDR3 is TGTGCCACCAGTGACCCGCAGGGGGACAGGGGATATGAGACCCAGTACTTC.

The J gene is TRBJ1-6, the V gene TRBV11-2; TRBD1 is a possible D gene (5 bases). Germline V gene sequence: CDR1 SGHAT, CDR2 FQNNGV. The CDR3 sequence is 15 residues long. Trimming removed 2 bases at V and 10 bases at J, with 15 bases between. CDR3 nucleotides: TGTGCCAGCAGCTTAAGTGGTCAGGGAGGATCACCCCTCCACTTT. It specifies CASSLSGQGGSPLHF.

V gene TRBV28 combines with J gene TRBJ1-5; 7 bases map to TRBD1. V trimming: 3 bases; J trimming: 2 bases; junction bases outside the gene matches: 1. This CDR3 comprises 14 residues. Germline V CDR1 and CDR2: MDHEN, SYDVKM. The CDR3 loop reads CASSFGTGNQPQHF. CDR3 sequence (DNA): TGTGCCAGCAGTTTCGGGACAGGCAATCAGCCCCAGCATTTT.

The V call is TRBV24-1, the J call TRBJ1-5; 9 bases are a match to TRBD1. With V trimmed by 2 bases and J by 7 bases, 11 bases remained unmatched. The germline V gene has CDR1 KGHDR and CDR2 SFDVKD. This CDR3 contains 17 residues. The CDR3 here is CATSDSRDRVGRQPQHF. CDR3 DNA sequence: TGTGCCACCAGTGATTCCCGGGACAGGGTAGGAAGGCAGCCCCAGCATTTT.

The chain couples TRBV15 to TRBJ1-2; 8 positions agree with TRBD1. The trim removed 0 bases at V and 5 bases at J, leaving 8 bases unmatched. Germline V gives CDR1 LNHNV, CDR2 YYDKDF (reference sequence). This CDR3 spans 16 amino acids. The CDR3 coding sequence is TGTGCCACCAGCAGAGATATTGCAGGGGGCGGGTATGGCTACACCTTC. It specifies CATSRDIAGGGYGYTF.

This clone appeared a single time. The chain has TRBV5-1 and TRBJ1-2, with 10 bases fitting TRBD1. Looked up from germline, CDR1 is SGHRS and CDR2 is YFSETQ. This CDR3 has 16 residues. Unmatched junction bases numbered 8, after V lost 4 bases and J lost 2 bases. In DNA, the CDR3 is TGCGCCAGCAGCGGAGGGACAGGGGCCAAAAACTATGGCTACACCTTC. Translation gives CASSGGTGAKNYGYTF.

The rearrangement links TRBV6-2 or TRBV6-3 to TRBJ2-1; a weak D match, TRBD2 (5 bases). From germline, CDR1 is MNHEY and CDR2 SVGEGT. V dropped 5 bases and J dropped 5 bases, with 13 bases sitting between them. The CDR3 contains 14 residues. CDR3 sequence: CASSRLDGNNEQFF. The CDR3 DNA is TGTGCCAGCAGTCGCCTTGACGGGAACAATGAGCAGTTCTTC.

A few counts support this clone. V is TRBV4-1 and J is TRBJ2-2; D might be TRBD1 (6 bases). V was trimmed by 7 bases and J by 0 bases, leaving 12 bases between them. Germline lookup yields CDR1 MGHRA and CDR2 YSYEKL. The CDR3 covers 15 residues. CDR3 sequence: CASTTDSPNTGELFF. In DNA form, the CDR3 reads TGCGCCAGCACCACGGACAGCCCGAACACCGGGGAGCTGTTTTTT.

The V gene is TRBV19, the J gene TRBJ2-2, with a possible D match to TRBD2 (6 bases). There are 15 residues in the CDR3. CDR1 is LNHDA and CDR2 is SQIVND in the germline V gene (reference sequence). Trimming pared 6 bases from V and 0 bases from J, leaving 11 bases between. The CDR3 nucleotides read TGTGCCAGTAGATCCCCGGGGGCGAACACCGGGGAGCTGTTTTTT. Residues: CASRSPGANTGELFF.

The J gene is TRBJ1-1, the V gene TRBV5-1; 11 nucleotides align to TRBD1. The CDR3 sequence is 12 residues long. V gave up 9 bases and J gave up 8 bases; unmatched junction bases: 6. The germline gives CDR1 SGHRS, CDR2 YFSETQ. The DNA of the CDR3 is TGCGCCACCCAAGGGACAGGGGGAGAAGCTTTCTTT. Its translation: CATQGTGGEAFF.

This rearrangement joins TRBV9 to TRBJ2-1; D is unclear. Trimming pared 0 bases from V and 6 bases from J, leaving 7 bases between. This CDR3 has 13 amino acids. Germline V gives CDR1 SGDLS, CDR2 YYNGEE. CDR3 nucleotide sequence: TGTGCCAGCAGCGTAGCGGTCGTCAATGAGCAGTTCTTC. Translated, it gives CASSVAVVNEQFF. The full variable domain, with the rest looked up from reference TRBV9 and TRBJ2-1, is DSGVTQTPKHLITATGQRVTLRCSPRSGDLSVYWYQQSLDQGLQFLIQYYNGEERAKGNILERFSAQQFPDLHSELNLSSLELGDSALYFCASSVAVVNEQFFGPGTRLTVL.

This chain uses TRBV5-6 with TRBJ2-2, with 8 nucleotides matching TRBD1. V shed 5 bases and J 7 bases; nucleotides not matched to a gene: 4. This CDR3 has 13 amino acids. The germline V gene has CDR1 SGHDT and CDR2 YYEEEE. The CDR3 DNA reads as TGTGCCAGCAGGTCCAGGGGGCGCGGGGAGCTGTTTTTT. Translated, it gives CASRSRGRGELFF.

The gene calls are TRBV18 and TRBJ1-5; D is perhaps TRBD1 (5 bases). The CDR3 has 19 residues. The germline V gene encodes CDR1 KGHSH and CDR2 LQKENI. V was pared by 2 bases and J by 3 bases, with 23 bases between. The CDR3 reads CASSPVRGRFSYDNQPQHF. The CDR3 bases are TGTGCCAGCTCACCAGTTAGGGGCCGTTTTTCTTATGACAATCAGCCCCAGCATTTT.

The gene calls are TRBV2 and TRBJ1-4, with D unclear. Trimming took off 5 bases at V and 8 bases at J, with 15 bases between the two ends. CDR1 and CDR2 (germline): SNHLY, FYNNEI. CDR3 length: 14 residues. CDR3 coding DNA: TGTGCCAGCAGTACGGGTCCCCGCTGGGAAAAACTGTTTTTT. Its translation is CASSTGPRWEKLFF. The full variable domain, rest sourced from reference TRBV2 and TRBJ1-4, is EPEVTQTPSHQVTQMGQEVILRCVPISNHLYFYWYRQILGQKVEFLVSFYNNEISEKSEIFDDQFSVERPDGSNFTLKIRSTKLEDSAMYFCASSTGPRWEKLFFGSGTQLSVL.

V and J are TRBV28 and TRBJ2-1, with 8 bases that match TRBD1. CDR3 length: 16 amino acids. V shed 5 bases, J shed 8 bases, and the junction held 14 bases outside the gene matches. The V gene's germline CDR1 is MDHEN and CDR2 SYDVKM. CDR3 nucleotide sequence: TGTGCCAGCAGTCAACAAGGAGCAGGGGGCTTCGATGAGCAGTTCTTC. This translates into CASSQQGAGGFDEQFF.

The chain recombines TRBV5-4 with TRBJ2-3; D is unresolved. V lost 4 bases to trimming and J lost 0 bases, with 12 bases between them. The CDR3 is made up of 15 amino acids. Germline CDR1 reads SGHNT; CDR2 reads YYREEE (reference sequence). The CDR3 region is CASSPTQTSTDTQYF. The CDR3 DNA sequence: TGTGCCAGCAGCCCAACGCAGACTAGCACAGATACGCAGTATTTT.

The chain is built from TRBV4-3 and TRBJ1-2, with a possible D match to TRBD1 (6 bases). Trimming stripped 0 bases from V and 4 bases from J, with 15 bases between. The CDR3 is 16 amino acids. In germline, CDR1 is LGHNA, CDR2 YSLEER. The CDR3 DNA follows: TGCGCCAGCAGCCAAGATTTGTGGGAGGGGGGCTATGGCTACACCTTC. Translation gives CASSQDLWEGGYGYTF.

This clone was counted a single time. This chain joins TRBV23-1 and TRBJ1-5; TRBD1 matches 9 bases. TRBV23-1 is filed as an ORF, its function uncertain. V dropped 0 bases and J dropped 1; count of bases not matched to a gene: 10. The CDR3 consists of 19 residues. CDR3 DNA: TGCGCCAGCAGTCAATCTATGGACAGGGGCATGGAAAGCAATCAGCCCCAGCATTTT. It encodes CASSQSMDRGMESNQPQHF.

The CDR3 reads CASSSQGRGEQFF. In DNA, the CDR3 is TGTGCCAGTAGTTCGCAGGGCCGTGGTGAGCAGTTCTTC. The chain combines TRBV19 with TRBJ2-1, with D possibly matching TRBD1 (5 bases). CDR3 size: 13 residues. Germline V gene data show CDR1 as LNHDA and CDR2 as SQIVND (reference sequence). The V end was cut by 5 bases, the J end by 9 bases, with 14 bases between.

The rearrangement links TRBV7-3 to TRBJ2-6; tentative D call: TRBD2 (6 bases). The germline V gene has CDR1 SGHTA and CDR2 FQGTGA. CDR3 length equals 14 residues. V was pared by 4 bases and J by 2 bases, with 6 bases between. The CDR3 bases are TGTGCCAGCAGCTCGGGGGCTGGGGCCAACGTCCTGACTTTC. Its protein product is CASSSGAGANVLTF.